This record covers a single T cell receptor (beta chain). This sample is part of a study of blood T cell repertoires in COVID-19. Overall study: Italy, Spain and the United States were the sources of the convalescent and acute COVID-19 samples. Sources were T cells, B-cell-depleted T cells, or PBMCs; the material itself was cDNA or gDNA.

Authors' processing steps: For nucleated cells, counts were estimated from reference gene primer amplification. The protocol was immunoSEQ multiplex PCR, while the TCRdb copy is restricted to in-frame clones and leaves out a portion. V, J and clone size derive from that table, while D and trimming were established from the DNA sequence. The data show hundreds of thousands of clones, about 93% seen once. The CDR3 loop spans 13 amino acids. CDR1 KGHSH and CDR2 LQKENI come from the germline V gene. V dropped 6 bases and J dropped 1 base, with 9 bases sitting between them. The rearrangement joins TRBV18 to TRBJ1-1; perhaps TRBD1 as D (6 bases). This TCR derives from a man in his sixties with COVID-19, enrolled during active disease. Sequenced input: peripheral blood. CDR3 sequence reads: CASSVTGNTEAFF. In nucleotides, the CDR3 is TGTGCCAGCTCCGTGACAGGGAACACTGAAGCTTTCTTT.